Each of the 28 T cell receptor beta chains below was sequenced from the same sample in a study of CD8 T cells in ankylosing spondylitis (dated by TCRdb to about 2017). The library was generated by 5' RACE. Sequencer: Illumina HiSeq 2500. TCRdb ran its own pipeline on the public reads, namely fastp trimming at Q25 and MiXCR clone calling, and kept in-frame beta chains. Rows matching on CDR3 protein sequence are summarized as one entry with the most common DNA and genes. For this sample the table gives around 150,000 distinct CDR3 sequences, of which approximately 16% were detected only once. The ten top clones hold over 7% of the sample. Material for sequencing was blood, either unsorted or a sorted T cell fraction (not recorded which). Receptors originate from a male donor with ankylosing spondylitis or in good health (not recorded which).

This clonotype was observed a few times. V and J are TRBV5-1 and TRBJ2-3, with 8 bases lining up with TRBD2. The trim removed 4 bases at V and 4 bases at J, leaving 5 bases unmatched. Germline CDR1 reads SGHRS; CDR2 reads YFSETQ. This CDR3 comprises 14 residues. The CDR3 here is CASSAVAGSDTQYF. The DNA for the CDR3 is TGCGCCAGCAGCGCCGTAGCGGGATCAGATACGCAGTATTTT.

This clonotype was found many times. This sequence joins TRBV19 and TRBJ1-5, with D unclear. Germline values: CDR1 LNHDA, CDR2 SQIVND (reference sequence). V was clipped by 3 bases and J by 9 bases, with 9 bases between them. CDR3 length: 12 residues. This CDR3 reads CASSILCPPQHF. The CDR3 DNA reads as TGTGCCAGTAGTATCCTGTGTCCGCCCCAGCATTTT.

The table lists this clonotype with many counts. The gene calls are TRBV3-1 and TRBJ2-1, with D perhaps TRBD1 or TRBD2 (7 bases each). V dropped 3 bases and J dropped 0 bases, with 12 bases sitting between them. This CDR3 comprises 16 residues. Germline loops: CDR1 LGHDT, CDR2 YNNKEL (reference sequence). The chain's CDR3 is CASSHQGGSSYNEQFF. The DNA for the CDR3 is TGTGCCAGCAGCCATCAGGGGGGGAGCTCCTACAATGAGCAGTTCTTC.

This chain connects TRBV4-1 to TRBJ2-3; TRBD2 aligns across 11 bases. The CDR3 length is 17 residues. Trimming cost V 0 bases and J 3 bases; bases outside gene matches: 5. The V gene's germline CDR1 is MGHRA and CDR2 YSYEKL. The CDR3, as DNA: TGCGCCAGCAGCCAAGATAGCCCTAGCGGGAGGACAGATACGCAGTATTTT. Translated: CASSQDSPSGRTDTQYF.

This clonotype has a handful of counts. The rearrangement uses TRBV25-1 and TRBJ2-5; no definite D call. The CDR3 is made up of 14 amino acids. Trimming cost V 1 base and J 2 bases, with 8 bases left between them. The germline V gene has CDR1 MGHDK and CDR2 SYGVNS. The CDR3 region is CASSEWSLQETQYF. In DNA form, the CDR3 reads TGTGCCAGCAGTGAATGGTCACTGCAAGAGACCCAGTACTTC.

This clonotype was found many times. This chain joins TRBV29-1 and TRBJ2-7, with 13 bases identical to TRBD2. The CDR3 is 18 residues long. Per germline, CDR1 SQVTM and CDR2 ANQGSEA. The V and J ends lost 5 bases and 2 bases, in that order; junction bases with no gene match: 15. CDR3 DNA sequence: TGCAGCGTTCTTAAATTAACTAGCGGGAGGGCTCCGACCTACGAGCAGTACTTC. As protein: CSVLKLTSGRAPTYEQYF.

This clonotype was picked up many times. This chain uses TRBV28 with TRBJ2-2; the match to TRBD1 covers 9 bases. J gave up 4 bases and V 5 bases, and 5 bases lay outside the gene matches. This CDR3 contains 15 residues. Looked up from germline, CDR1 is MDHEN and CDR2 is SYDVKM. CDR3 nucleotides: TGTGCCAGCAGTCCGGGACAGGGCTTCACCGGGGAGCTGTTTTTT. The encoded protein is CASSPGQGFTGELFF.

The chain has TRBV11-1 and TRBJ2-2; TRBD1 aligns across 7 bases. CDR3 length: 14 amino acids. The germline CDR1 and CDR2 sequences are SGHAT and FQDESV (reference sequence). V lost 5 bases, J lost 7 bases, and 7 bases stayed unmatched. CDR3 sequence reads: CASSRTGSRGELFF. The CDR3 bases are TGTGCCAGCAGCCGGACAGGTTCGCGCGGGGAGCTGTTTTTT.

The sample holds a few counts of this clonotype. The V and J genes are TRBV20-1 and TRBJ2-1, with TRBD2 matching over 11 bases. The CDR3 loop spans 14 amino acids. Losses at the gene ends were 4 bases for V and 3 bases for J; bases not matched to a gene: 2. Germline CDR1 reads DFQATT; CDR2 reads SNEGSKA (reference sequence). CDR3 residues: CSATGLAVYNEQFF. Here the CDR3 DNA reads TGCAGTGCTACGGGACTAGCGGTCTACAATGAGCAGTTCTTC.

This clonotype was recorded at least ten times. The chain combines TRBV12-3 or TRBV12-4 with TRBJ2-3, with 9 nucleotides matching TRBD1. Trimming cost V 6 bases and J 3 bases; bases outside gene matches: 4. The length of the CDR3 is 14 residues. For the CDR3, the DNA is TGTGCCAGCAGCCTAGGGACAGGGACAGATACGCAGTATTTT. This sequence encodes CASSLGTGTDTQYF.

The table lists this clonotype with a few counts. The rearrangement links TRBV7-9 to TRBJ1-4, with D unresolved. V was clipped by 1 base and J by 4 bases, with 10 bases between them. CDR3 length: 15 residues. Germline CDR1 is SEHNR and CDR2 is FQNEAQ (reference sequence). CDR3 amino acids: CASSLGGARNEKLFF. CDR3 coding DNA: TGTGCCAGCAGCTTAGGGGGAGCTCGTAATGAAAAACTGTTTTTT.

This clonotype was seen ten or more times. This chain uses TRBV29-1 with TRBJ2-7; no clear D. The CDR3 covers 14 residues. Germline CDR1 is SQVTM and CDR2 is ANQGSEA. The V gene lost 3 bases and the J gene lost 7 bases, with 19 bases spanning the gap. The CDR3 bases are TGCAGCGTTGATCCCAGGACCCACTACGGTGAGCAGTACTTC. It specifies CSVDPRTHYGEQYF.

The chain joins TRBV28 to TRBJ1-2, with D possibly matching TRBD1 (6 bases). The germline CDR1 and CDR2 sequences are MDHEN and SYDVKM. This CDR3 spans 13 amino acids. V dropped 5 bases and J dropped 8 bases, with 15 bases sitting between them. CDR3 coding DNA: TGTGCCAGCAGTATAGCAGGGGTCCCCGGCTACACCTTC. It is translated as CASSIAGVPGYTF.

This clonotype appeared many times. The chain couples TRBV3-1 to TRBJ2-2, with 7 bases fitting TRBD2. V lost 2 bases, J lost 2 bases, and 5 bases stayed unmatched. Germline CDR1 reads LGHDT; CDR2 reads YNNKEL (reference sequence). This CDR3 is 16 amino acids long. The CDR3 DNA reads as TGTGCCAGCAGCCAAAATGGACTAGTCAACACCGGGGAGCTGTTTTTT. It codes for CASSQNGLVNTGELFF.

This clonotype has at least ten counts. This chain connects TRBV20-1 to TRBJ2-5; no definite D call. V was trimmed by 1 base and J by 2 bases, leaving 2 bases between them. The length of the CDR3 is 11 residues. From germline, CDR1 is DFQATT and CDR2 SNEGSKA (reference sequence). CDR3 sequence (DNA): TGCAGTGCTAGAGGGCAAGAGACCCAGTACTTC. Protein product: CSARGQETQYF.

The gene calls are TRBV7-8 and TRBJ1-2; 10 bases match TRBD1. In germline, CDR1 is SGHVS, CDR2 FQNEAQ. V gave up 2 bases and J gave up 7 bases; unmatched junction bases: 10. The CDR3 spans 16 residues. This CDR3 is CASSLSPGQGFSGYTF. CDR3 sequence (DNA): TGTGCCAGCAGCTTATCCCCGGGACAGGGGTTTTCTGGCTACACCTTC.

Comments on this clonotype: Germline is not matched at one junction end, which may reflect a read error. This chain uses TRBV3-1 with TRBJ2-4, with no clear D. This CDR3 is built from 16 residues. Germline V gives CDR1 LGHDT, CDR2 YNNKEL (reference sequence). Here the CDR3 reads CASSQDTLAAKNVQYF. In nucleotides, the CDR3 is TGTGCCAGCAGCCAAGATACCCTCGCAGCAAAAAACGTTCAGTACTTC.

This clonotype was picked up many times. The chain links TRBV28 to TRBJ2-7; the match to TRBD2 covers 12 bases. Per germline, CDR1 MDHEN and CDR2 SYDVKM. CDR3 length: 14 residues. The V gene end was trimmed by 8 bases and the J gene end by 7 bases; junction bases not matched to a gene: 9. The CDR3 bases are TGTGCCAGCGGCAAGACTAGCGGGAGAAATGAGCAGTACTTC. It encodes CASGKTSGRNEQYF.

The DNA for the CDR3 is TGTGCCATCAGTGATGGGGGGTCCGGGGCCAACGTCCTGACTTTC. Protein product: CAISDGGSGANVLTF. The chain carries TRBV10-3 and TRBJ2-6; TRBD2 is a possible D gene (6 bases). The germline CDR1 and CDR2 sequences are ENHRY and SYGVKD. The CDR3 totals 15 residues. V was pared by 3 bases and J by 4 bases, with 10 bases between.

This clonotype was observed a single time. DNA for the CDR3: TGTGCCAGCAGCCGGCGGCGGGATCGAAGAAGCACAGATACGCAGTATTTT. It specifies CASSRRRDRRSTDTQYF. This chain joins TRBV7-9 and TRBJ2-3; TRBD2 might be the D (6 bases). Germline-derived CDR1 and CDR2 are SEHNR and FQNEAQ (reference sequence). CDR3 length equals 17 residues. Trimming took 5 bases from V and 0 from J, leaving 18 bases between them. The complete variable domain, with remaining parts taken from reference TRBV7-9 and TRBJ2-3, reads DTGVSQNPRHKITKRGQNVTFRCDPISEHNRLYWYRQTLGQGPEFLTYFQNEAQLEKSRLLSDRFSAERPKGSFSTLEIQRTEQGDSAMYLCASSRRRDRRSTDTQYFGPGTRLTVL.

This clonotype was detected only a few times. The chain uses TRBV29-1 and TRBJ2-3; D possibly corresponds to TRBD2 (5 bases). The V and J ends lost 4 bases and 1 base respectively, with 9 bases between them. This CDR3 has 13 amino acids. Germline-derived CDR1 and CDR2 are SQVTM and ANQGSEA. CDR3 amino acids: CSVVARGTDTQYF. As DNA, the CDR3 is TGCAGCGTTGTAGCGAGGGGCACAGATACGCAGTATTTT.

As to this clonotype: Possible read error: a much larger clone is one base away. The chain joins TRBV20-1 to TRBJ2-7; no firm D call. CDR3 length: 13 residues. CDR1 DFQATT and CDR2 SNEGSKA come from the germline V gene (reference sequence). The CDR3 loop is CSANKGSSYAQYF. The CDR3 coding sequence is TGCAGTGCTAATAAGGGTAGCTCCTACGCGCAGTACTTC.

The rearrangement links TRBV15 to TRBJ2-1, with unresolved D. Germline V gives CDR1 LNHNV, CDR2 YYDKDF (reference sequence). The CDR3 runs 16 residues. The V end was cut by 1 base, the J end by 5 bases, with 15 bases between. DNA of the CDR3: TGTGCCACCAGCAGAGGTGCAGAGTTTTATAACAATGAGCAGTTCTTC. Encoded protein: CATSRGAEFYNNEQFF.

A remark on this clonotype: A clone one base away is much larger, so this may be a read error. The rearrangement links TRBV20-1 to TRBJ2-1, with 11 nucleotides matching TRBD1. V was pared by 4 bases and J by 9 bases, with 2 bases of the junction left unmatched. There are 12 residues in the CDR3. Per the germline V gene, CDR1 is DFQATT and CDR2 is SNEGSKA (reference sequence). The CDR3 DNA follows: TGCAGTGCTATAGGACAGGGGGCTGAGCAGTTCTTC. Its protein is CSAIGQGAEQFF.

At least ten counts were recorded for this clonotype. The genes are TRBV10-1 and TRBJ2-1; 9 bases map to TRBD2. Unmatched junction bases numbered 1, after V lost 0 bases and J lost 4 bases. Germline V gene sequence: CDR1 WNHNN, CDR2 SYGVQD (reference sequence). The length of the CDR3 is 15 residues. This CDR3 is CASSESLAGYNEQFF. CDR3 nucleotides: TGCGCCAGCAGTGAGTCCCTAGCGGGGTACAATGAGCAGTTCTTC.

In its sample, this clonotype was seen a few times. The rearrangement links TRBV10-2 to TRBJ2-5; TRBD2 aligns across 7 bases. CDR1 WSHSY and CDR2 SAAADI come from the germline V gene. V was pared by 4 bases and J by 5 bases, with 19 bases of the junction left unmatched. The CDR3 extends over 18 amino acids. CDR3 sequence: CASSAPQNKREVLETQYF. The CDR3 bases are TGCGCCAGCAGTGCCCCCCAGAATAAACGGGAGGTGCTCGAGACCCAGTACTTC.

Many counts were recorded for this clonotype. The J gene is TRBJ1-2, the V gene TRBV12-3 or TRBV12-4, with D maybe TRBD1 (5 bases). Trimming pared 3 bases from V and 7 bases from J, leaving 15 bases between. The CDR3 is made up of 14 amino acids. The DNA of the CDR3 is TGTGCCAGCAGTTTTAACGGGGCAGGAAGTGGCTACACCTTC. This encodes CASSFNGAGSGYTF.

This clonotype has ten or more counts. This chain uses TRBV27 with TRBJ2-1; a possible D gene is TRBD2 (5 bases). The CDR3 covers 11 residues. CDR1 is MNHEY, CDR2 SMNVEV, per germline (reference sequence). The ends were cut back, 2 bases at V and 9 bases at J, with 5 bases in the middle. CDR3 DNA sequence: TGTGCCAGCAGTTTAGCGGGTGAGCAGTTCTTC. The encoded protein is CASSLAGEQFF.